The 11 T cell receptor beta chains below were found in one sample sequenced in a study of blood T cell repertoires in COVID-19. The table came from immunoSEQ multiplex PCR; TCRdb's copy has only in-frame clones and leaves some out. The sample records some 390,000 clones, about 87% being singletons. Sequences were obtained from peripheral blood. The source of these receptors is a human donor in a cohort sampled during active COVID-19.

As for this clone: The same CDR3 can be traced to other DNA sequences in this sample. The CDR3 DNA sequence: TGTGCCAGCAGCTTTTTAGAGCGGTCCACAGATACGCAGTATTTT. This codes for CASSFLERSTDTQYF. The chain recombines TRBV7-2 with TRBJ2-3; TRBD2 might be the D (5 bases). V lost 3 bases and J 2 bases, leaving 12 bases between the germline ends. CDR3 length: 15 residues. Germline CDR1 reads SGHTA; CDR2 reads FQGNSA.

The chain uses TRBV6-5 and TRBJ2-5; TRBD2 agrees at 7 bases. Unmatched junction bases numbered 6, after V lost 6 bases and J lost 5 bases. The CDR3 covers 13 residues. Per the germline V gene, CDR1 is MNHEY and CDR2 is SVGAGI. CDR3 protein: CASSSLGGETQYF. CDR3 coding DNA: TGTGCCAGCAGCTCTCTCGGGGGGGAGACCCAGTACTTC.

The chain recombines TRBV12-3 or TRBV12-4 with TRBJ1-6; TRBD1 matches at 7 bases. Trimming cost V 5 bases and J 9 bases; bases outside gene matches: 4. This CDR3 region has 13 residues. This chain's CDR3 is CASSQGQSSPLHF. The CDR3 coding sequence is TGTGCCAGCAGTCAGGGACAGTCTTCACCCCTCCACTTT.

The chain joins TRBV10-3 to TRBJ2-1; 7 positions agree with TRBD1. V lost 5 bases to trimming and J lost 5 bases; unmatched junction nucleotides: 9. Germline lookup yields CDR1 ENHRY and CDR2 SYGVKD. The CDR3 runs 15 residues. The CDR3 is CAISNLGTAHNEQFF. The CDR3 nucleotides read TGTGCCATCAGTAATCTCGGGACAGCTCACAATGAGCAGTTCTTC.

The chain has TRBV28 and TRBJ2-1; possible D gene TRBD1, 5 bases. The CDR3 is made up of 15 amino acids. The germline CDR1 and CDR2 sequences are MDHEN and SYDVKM. The ends were cut back, 5 bases at V and 3 bases at J, with 14 bases in the middle. The CDR3 spells CASSVPGFYYNEQFF. The CDR3, as DNA: TGTGCCAGCAGTGTACCAGGGTTTTACTACAATGAGCAGTTCTTC.

This rearrangement joins TRBV28 to TRBJ2-7; possibly TRBD1 for D (6 bases). CDR3 size: 14 residues. Germline V gene lookup returns CDR1 MDHEN and CDR2 SYDVKM. V was trimmed by 7 bases and J by 2 bases, leaving 15 bases between them. CDR3 amino acids: CASIETGGTYEQYF. For the CDR3, the DNA is TGTGCCAGCATTGAGACAGGCGGCACCTACGAGCAGTACTTC.

The CDR3 DNA reads as TGCGCCAGCAGCTTGGCGACAGGGGGCAGGCTAGCGGGATCCTACGAGCAGTACTTC. This sequence encodes CASSLATGGRLAGSYEQYF. The chain couples TRBV5-1 to TRBJ2-7, with D tentatively TRBD1 (10 bases). The CDR3 totals 19 residues. Looked up from germline, CDR1 is SGHRS and CDR2 is YFSETQ. Trimming removed 0 bases at V and 1 base at J, with 23 bases between.

This clone was seen only once. J is TRBJ2-7 and V is TRBV7-2, with TRBD1 matching 8 bases. The CDR3 covers 16 residues. The germline CDR1 and CDR2 sequences are SGHTA and FQGNSA. V shed 5 bases, J shed 6 bases, and the junction held 15 bases outside the gene matches. The CDR3 is CASSRSWGQGAGEQYF. The CDR3 nucleotides read TGTGCCAGCAGCAGGTCGTGGGGGCAGGGGGCTGGCGAGCAGTACTTC.

This clone appeared a single time. V gene TRBV28 combines with J gene TRBJ2-7, with D unresolved. In germline, CDR1 is MDHEN, CDR2 SYDVKM. CDR3 length: 11 residues. The V end was cut by 7 bases, the J end by 5 bases, with 9 bases between. The CDR3 spells CASTVADEQYF. The DNA for the CDR3 is TGTGCCAGCACCGTGGCGGACGAGCAGTACTTC. Full variable domain (outside the CDR3, taken from reference TRBV28 and TRBJ2-7): DVKVTQSSRYLVKRTGEKVFLECVQDMDHENMFWYRQDPGLGLRLIYFSYDVKMKEKGDIPEGYSVSREKKERFSLILESASTNQTSMYLCASTVADEQYFGPGTRLTVT.

This chain uses TRBV5-5 with TRBJ1-5; 7 bases are shared with TRBD1. The germline CDR1 and CDR2 sequences are SGHKS and YYEKEE (reference sequence). The CDR3 length is 16 residues. V shed 0 bases, J shed 4 bases, and the junction held 7 bases outside the gene matches. The CDR3 coding sequence is TGTGCCAGCAGCTTGGGAGTGACAGGGCGGAATCAGCCCCAGCATTTT. Translating gives CASSLGVTGRNQPQHF.

The gene calls are TRBV7-9 and TRBJ1-3; perhaps TRBD1 as D (5 bases). With 2 bases removed from V and 3 bases from J, the gap between germline ends came to 8 bases. This CDR3 is built from 14 residues. In germline, CDR1 is SEHNR, CDR2 FQNEAQ (reference sequence). The CDR3 DNA follows: TGTGCCAGCAGCTTACAGGGTAGTGGAAACACCATATATTTT. Translation gives CASSLQGSGNTIYF.